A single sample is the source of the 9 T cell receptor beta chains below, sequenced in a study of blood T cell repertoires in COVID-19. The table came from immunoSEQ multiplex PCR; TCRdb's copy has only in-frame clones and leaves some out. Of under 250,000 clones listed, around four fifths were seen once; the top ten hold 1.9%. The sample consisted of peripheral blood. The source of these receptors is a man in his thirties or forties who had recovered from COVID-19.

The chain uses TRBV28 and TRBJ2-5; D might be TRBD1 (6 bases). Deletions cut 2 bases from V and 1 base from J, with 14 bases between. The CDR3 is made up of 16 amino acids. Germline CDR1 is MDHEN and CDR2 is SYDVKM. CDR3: CASSLGVGTTQETQYF. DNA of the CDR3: TGTGCCAGCAGTTTAGGGGTCGGGACAACCCAAGAGACCCAGTACTTC.

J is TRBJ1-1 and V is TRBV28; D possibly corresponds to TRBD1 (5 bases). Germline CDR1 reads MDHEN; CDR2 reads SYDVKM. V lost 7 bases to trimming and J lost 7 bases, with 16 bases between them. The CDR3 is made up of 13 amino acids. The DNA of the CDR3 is TGTGCCAGCACCGACTGGGGCGGGGGTGAAGCTTTCTTT. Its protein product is CASTDWGGGEAFF.

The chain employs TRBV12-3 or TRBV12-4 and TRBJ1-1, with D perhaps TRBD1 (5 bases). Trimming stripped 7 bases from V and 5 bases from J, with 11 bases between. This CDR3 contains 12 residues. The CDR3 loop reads CASTQGGTEAFF. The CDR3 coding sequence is TGTGCCAGCACTCAGGGAGGGACTGAAGCTTTCTTT.

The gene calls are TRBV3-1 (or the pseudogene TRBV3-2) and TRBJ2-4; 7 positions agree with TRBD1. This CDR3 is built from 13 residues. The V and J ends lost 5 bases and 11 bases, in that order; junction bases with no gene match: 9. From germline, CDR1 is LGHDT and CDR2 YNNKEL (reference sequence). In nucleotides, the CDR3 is TGTGCCAGCAGCACTAGACAGGGTCTCTTTCAGTACTTC. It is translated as CASSTRQGLFQYF.

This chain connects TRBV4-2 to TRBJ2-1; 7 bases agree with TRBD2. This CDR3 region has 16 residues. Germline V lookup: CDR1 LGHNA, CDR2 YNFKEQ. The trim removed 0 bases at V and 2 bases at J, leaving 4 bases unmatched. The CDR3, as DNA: TGTGCCAGCAGCCAAGATAGGGCGGGGGCCTACAATGAGCAGTTCTTC. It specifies CASSQDRAGAYNEQFF.

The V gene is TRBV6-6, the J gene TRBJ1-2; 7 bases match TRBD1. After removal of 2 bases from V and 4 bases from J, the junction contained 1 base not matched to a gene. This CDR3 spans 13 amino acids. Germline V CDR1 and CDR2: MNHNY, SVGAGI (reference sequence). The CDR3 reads CASSYGTVYGYTF. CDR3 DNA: TGTGCCAGCAGTTACGGGACAGTCTATGGCTACACCTTC.

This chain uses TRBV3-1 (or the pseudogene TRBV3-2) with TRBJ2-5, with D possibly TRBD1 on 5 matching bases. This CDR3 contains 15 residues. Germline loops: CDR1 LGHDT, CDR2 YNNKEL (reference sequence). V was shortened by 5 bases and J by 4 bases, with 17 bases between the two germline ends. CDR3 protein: CASSSDLQQGETQYF. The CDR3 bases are TGTGCCAGCAGCTCGGACCTCCAGCAGGGAGAGACCCAGTACTTC.

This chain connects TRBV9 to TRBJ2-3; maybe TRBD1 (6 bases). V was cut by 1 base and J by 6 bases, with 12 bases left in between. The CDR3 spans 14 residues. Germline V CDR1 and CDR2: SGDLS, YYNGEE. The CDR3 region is CASSVSGAGDTQYF. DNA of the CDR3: TGTGCCAGCAGCGTATCAGGGGCAGGGGATACGCAGTATTTT.

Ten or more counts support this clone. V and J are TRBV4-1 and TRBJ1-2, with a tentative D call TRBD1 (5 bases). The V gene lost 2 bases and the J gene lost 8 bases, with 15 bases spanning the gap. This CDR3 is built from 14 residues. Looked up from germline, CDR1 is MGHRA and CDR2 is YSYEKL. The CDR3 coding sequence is TGCGCCAGCAGCCAAAGGTGGGGGGGTGAGGGCTACACCTTC. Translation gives CASSQRWGGEGYTF.